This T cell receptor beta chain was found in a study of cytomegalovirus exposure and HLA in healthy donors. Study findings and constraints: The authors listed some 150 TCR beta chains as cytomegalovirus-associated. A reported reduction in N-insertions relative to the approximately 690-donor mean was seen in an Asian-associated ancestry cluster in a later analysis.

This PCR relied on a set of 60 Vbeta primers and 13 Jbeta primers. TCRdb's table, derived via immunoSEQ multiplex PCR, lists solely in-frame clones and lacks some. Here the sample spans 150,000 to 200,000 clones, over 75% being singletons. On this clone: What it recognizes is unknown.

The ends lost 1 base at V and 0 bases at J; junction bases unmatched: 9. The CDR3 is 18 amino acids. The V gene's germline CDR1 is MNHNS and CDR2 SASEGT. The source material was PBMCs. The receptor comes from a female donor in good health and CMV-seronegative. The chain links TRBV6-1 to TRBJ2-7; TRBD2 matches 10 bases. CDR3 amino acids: CASSEVSRPSGSSYEQYF. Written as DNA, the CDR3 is TGTGCCAGCAGTGAAGTATCCAGGCCTAGCGGGAGCTCCTACGAGCAGTACTTC.